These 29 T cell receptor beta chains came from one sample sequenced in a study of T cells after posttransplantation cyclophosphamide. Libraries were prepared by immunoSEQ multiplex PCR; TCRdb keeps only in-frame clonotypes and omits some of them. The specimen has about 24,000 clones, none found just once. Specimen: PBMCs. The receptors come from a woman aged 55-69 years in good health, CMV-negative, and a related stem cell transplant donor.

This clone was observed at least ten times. The chain's CDR3 is CASSIGRANTDTQYF. CDR3 nucleotides: TGTGCCAGTAGTATAGGGAGGGCCAACACAGATACGCAGTATTTT. The rearrangement uses TRBV19 and TRBJ2-3; the D gene is possibly TRBD2 (6 bases). Looked up from germline, CDR1 is LNHDA and CDR2 is SQIVND (reference sequence). The CDR3 sequence is 15 residues long. The V end lost 1 base, the J end lost 2 bases, and 10 bases lay between the germline ends. Supplemented by reference TRBV19 and TRBJ2-3, the full variable domain reads DGGITQSPKYLFRKEGQNVTLSCEQNLNHDAMYWYRQDPGQGLRLIYYSQIVNDFQKGDIAEGYSVSREKKESFPLTVTSAQKNPTAFYLCASSIGRANTDTQYFGPGTRLTVL.

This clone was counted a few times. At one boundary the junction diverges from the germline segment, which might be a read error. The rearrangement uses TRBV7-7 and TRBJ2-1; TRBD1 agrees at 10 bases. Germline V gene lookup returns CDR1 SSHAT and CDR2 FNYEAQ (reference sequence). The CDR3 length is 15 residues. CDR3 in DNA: TGTGCTAGCAGCGAGATGACAGGGGGCAACAATGAGCAGTTCTTC. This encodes CASSEMTGGNNEQFF.

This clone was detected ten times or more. This chain's CDR3 is CSVAGTSGFTDTQYF. In DNA form, the CDR3 reads TGCAGCGTCGCCGGGACTAGCGGCTTCACAGATACGCAGTATTTT. The chain carries TRBV29-1 and TRBJ2-3, with 11 bases that match TRBD2. CDR1 is SQVTM and CDR2 is ANQGSEA in the germline V gene. The J segment lost 2 bases and the V segment lost 6 bases, leaving 7 bases of the junction unmatched. There are 15 residues in the CDR3.

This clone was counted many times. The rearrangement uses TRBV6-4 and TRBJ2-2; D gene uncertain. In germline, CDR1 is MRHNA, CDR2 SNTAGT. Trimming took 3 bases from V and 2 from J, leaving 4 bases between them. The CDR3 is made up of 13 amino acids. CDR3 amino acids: CASSETNTGELFF. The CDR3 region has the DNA TGTGCCAGCAGTGAGACTAACACCGGGGAGCTGTTTTTT.

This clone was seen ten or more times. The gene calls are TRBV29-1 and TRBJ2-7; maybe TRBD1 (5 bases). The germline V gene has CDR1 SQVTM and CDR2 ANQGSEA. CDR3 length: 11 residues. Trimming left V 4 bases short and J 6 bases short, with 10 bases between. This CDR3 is CSVVSGREQYV. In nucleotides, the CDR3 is TGCAGCGTTGTATCAGGGCGCGAGCAGTACGTC.

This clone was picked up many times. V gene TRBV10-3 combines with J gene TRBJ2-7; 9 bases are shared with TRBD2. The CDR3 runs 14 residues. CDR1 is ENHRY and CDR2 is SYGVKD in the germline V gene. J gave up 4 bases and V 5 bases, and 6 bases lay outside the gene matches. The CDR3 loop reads CAISNSGGLYEQYV. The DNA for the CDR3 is TGTGCCATCAGTAATAGCGGGGGCCTTTACGAGCAGTACGTC.

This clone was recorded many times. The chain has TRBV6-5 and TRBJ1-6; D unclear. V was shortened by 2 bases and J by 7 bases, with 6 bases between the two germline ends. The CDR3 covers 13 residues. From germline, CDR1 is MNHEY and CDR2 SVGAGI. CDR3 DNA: TGTGCCAGCAGTTACGTCCGGAATTCACCCCTCCACTTT. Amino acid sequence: CASSYVRNSPLHF.

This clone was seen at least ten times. The chain's CDR3 is CASHQSSNTGELFF. The CDR3 nucleotides are TGTGCCAGCCACCAGTCATCGAACACCGGGGAGCTGTTTTTT. The chain has TRBV4-2 and TRBJ2-2; D not resolved. Germline assignment: CDR1 LGHNA and CDR2 YNFKEQ. This CDR3 has 14 residues. V was pared by 8 bases and J by 0 bases, with 10 bases between.

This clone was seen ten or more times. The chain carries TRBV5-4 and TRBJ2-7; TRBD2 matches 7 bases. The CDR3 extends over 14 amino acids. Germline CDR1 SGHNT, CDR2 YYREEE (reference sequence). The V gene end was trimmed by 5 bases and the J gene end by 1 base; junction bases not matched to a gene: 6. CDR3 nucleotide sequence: TGTGCCAGCAGGAAAGAAGCGGGGTCCTACGAGCAGTACGTC. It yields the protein CASRKEAGSYEQYV.

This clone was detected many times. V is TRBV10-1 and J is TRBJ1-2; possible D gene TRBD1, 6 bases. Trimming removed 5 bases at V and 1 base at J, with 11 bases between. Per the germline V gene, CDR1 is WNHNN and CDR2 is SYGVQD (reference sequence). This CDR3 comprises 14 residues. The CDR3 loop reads CASSLRGFNYGYTF. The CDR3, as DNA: TGCGCCAGCAGTCTTAGGGGGTTTAACTATGGCTACACCTTC.

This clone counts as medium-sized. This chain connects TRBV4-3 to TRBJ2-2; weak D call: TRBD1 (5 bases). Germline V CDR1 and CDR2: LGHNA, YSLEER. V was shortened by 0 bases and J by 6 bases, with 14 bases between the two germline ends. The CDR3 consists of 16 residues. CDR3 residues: CASSQDWQGRAGELFF. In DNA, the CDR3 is TGCGCCAGCAGCCAAGATTGGCAGGGAAGGGCCGGGGAGCTGTTTTTT.

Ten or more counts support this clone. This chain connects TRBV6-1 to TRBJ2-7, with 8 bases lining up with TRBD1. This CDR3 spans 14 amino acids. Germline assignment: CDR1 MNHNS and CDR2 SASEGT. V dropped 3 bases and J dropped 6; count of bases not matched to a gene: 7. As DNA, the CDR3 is TGTGCCAGCAGTGACGACAGGGGAGAAGGCGAGCAGTACTTC. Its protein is CASSDDRGEGEQYF.

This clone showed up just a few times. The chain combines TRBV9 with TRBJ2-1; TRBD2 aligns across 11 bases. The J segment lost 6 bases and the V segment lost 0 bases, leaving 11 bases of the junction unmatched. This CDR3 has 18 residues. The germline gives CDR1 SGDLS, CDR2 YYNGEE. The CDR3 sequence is CASSVEIGLGLAGNEQFF. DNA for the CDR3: TGTGCCAGCAGCGTAGAGATCGGACTAGGACTAGCGGGCAATGAGCAGTTCTTC.

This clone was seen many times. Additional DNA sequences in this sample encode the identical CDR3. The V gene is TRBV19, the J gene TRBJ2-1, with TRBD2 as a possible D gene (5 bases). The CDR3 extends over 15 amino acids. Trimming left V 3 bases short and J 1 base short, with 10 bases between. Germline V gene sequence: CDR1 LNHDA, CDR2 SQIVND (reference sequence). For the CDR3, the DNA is TGTGCCAGTAGTATGACCTCGGGGTCCTACAATGAGCAGTTCTTC. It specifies CASSMTSGSYNEQFF.

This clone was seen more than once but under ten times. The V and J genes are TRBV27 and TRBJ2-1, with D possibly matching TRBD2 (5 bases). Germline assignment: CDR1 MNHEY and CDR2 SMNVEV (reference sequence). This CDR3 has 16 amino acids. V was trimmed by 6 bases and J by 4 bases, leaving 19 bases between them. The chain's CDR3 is CASSIGLGNIYNEQFF. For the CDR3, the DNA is TGTGCCAGCAGCATCGGACTCGGAAATATTTACAATGAGCAGTTCTTC.

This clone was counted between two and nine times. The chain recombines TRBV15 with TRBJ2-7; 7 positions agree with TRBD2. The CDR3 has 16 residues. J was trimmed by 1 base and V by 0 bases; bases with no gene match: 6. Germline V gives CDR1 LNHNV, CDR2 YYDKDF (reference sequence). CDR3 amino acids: CATSRDPGRNSYEQYF. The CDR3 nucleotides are TGTGCCACCAGCAGAGATCCCGGGAGGAATTCCTACGAGCAGTACTTC.

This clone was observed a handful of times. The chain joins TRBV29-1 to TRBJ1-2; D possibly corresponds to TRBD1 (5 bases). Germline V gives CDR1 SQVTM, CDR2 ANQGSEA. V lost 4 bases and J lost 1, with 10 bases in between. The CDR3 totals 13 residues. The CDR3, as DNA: TGCAGCGTTGTTCGACAGATTAACTATGGCTACACCTTC. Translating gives CSVVRQINYGYTF.

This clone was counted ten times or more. CDR3 sequence (DNA): TGTGCCAGCAGGGGACAGGGCATAGGCAATCAGCCCCAGCATTTT. It translates to CASRGQGIGNQPQHF. This chain links TRBV28 with TRBJ1-5, with 9 bases matching TRBD1. Germline CDR1 MDHEN, CDR2 SYDVKM. The CDR3 length is 15 residues. V lost 6 bases and J lost 2; bases outside the gene matches: 5.

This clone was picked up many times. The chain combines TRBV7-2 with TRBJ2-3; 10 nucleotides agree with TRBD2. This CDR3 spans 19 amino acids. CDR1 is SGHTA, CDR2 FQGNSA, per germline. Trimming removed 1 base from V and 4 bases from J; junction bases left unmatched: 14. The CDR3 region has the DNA TGTGCCAGCAGCTTAGAATTGGGGGTGAGCGGGAGGGCCGCAGATACGCAGTATTTT. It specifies CASSLELGVSGRAADTQYF. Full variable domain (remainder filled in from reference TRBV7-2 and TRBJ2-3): GAGVSQSPSNKVTEKGKDVELRCDPISGHTALYWYRQSLGQGLEFLIYFQGNSAPDKSGLPSDRFSAERTGGSVSTLTIQRTQQEDSAVYLCASSLELGVSGRAADTQYFGPGTRLTVL.

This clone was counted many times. CDR3 nucleotides: TGCGCCAGCAGCTTGGCCCTACAGGGATCCTACAATGAGCAGTTCTTC. It encodes CASSLALQGSYNEQFF. The V call is TRBV5-1, the J call TRBJ2-1; D is possibly TRBD1 (6 bases). Germline V gene data show CDR1 as SGHRS and CDR2 as YFSETQ. Trimming took off 0 bases at V and 1 base at J, with 11 bases between the two ends. This CDR3 comprises 16 residues. Variable domain in full (rest from reference TRBV5-1 and TRBJ2-1): KAGVTQTPRYLIKTRGQQVTLSCSPISGHRSVSWYQQTPGQGLQFLFEYFSETQRNKGNFPGRFSGRQFSNSRSEMNVSTLELGDSALYLCASSLALQGSYNEQFFGPGTRLTVL.

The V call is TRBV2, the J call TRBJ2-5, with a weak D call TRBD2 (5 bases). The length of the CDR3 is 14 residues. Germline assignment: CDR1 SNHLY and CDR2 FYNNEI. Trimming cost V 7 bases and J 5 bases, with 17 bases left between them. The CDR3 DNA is TGTGCCAGCAACGAGGTCGGGCGGGCCGAGACCCAGTACTTC. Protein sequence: CASNEVGRAETQYF.

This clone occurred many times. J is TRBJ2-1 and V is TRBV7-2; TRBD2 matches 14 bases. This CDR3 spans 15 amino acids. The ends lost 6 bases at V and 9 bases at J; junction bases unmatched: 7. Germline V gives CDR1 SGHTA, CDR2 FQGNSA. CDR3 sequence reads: CASRQTSGRGGEQFF. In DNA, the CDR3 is TGTGCCAGCAGGCAGACTAGCGGGAGGGGGGGTGAGCAGTTCTTC.

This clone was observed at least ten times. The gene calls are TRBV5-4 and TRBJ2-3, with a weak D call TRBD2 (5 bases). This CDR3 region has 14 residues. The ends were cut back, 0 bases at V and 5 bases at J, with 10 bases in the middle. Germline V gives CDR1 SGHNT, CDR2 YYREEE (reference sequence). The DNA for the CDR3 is TGTGCCAGCAGCTTGGCGGTAGCGAGAGATACGCAGTATTTT. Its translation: CASSLAVARDTQYF.

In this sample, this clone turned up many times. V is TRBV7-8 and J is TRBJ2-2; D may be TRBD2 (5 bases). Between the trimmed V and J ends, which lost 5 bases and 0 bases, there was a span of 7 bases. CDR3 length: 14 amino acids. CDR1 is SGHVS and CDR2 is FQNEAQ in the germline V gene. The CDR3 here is CASSVLANTGELFF. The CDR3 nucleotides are TGTGCCAGCAGCGTACTAGCGAACACCGGGGAGCTGTTTTTT.

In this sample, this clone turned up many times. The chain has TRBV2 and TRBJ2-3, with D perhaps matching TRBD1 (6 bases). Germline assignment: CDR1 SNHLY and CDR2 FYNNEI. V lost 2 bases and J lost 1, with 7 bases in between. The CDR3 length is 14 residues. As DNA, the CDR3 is TGTGCCAGCAGTGAAACAGGGCGCACAGATACGCAGTATTTT. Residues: CASSETGRTDTQYF.

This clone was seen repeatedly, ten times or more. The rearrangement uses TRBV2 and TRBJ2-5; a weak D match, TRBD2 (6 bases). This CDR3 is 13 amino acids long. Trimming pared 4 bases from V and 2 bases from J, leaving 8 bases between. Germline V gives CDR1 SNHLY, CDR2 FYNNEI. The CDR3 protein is CASSGAGQETQYF. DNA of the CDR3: TGTGCCAGCAGTGGGGCGGGGCAAGAGACCCAGTACTTC.

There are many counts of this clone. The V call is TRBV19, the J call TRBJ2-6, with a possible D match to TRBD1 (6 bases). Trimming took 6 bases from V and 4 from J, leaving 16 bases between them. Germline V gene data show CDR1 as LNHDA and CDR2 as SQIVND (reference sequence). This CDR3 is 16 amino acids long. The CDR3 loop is CASSMIGQKGANVLTF. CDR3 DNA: TGTGCCAGTAGCATGATAGGACAGAAAGGGGCCAACGTCCTGACTTTC.

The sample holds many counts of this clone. As DNA, the CDR3 is TGTGCCAGTAGTAGGGGCCTTAACTATGGCTACACCTTC. This sequence encodes CASSRGLNYGYTF. V usage is TRBV19 and J usage is TRBJ1-2, with TRBD1 as a possible D gene (5 bases). CDR1 and CDR2 (germline): LNHDA, SQIVND (reference sequence). Trimming stripped 4 bases from V and 1 base from J, with 7 bases between. The CDR3 is 13 amino acids.

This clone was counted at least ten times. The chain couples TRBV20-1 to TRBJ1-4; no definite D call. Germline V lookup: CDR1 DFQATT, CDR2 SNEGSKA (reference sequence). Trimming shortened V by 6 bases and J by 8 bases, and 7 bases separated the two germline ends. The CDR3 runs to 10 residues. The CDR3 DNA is TGCAGTGCGGCGGGGGAAAAACTGTTTTTT. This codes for CSAAGEKLFF.